The 11 T cell receptor beta chains below were found in one sample sequenced in a study of blood T cell repertoires in COVID-19. Sequencing was performed with immunoSEQ multiplex PCR; in TCRdb, only in-frame clones are kept and a portion is missing. Among about 240,000 clones listed, roughly 82% were seen once. The source material was peripheral blood. These receptors all come from a woman in her 70s with acute or convalescent COVID-19.

This clone has only one observation. The chain uses TRBV6-2 or TRBV6-3 and TRBJ1-5; the match to TRBD1 covers 8 bases. The CDR3 extends over 16 amino acids. In germline, CDR1 is MNHEY, CDR2 SVGEGT. Germline trimming cut 0 bases from V and 2 bases from J; bases unmatched to any gene: 3. CDR3 bases: TGTGCCAGCAGTTACTCAACGACAGGGGGCAATCAGCCCCAGCATTTT. Translating gives CASSYSTTGGNQPQHF.

This chain joins TRBV7-2 and TRBJ1-2; D uncertain. The CDR3 covers 14 residues. CDR1 is SGHTA, CDR2 FQGNSA, per germline. Trimming took off 0 bases at V and 3 bases at J, with 8 bases between the two ends. The CDR3 region is CASSLAWRDYGYTF. The CDR3 DNA reads TGTGCCAGCAGCTTAGCATGGAGAGACTATGGCTACACCTTC.

This clone was recorded once. The rearrangement joins TRBV6-2 or TRBV6-3 to TRBJ1-2; D is unclear. Trimming took 0 bases from V and 4 from J, leaving 9 bases between them. CDR1 is MNHEY, CDR2 SVGEGT, per germline. This CDR3 is built from 14 residues. CDR3 sequence (DNA): TGTGCCAGCAGTTACTCGCGTGTAGTCTATGGCTACACCTTC. It yields the protein CASSYSRVVYGYTF.

The chain employs TRBV6-5 and TRBJ2-4, with TRBD1 as a possible D gene (6 bases). Germline-derived CDR1 and CDR2 are MNHEY and SVGAGI. V lost 2 bases to trimming and J lost 3 bases, with 14 bases between them. The CDR3 extends over 16 amino acids. The CDR3 sequence is CASSYTADRNKNIQYF. DNA of the CDR3: TGTGCCAGCAGTTACACAGCCGACAGGAACAAAAACATTCAGTACTTC.

The V call is TRBV25-1, the J call TRBJ2-7; D is possibly TRBD2 (7 bases). This CDR3 spans 16 amino acids. Trimming stripped 5 bases from V and 3 bases from J, with 20 bases between. Germline lookup yields CDR1 MGHDK and CDR2 SYGVNS. For the CDR3, the DNA is TGTGCCAGCAGTCCTAATAGGCGGGGGCCCTTCTACGAGCAGTACTTC. Residues: CASSPNRRGPFYEQYF.

This chain connects TRBV5-4 to TRBJ2-3; D might be TRBD1 (6 bases). The CDR3 runs to 15 residues. Deletions cut 0 bases from V and 0 bases from J, with 8 bases between. The V gene's germline CDR1 is SGHNT and CDR2 YYREEE (reference sequence). CDR3 protein: CASSLGGRSTDTQYF. CDR3 bases: TGTGCCAGCAGCTTGGGGGGGCGGAGCACAGATACGCAGTATTTT.

The chain recombines TRBV27 with TRBJ1-2; 11 bases fit TRBD1. J gave up 2 bases and V 8 bases, and 7 bases lay outside the gene matches. The CDR3 sequence is 15 residues long. CDR1 is MNHEY and CDR2 is SMNVEV in the germline V gene (reference sequence). In DNA form, the CDR3 reads TGTGCCAGCCGGCGAGGACAGGGGGCGAACTATGGCTACACCTTC. Translation gives CASRRGQGANYGYTF.

The chain couples TRBV6-2 or TRBV6-3 to TRBJ1-2, with 7 bases lining up with TRBD1. The J segment lost 4 bases and the V segment lost 5 bases, leaving 7 bases of the junction unmatched. The CDR3 covers 14 residues. CDR1 is MNHEY, CDR2 SVGEGT, per germline. This CDR3 reads CASSADRAVYGYTF. The CDR3 region has the DNA TGTGCCAGCAGTGCCGACAGGGCGGTCTATGGCTACACCTTC.

The chain is built from TRBV18 and TRBJ1-2; D is perhaps TRBD1 (6 bases). CDR3 length equals 16 residues. V lost 6 bases and J lost 4, with 21 bases in between. Per germline, CDR1 KGHSH and CDR2 LQKENI. In DNA, the CDR3 is TGTGCCAGCTCTTTAAACAAGGACAGAGTAAGCTATGGCTACACCTTC. Its protein is CASSLNKDRVSYGYTF.

J is TRBJ2-1 and V is TRBV3-1 (or the pseudogene TRBV3-2), with D perhaps matching TRBD2 (5 bases). V gave up 1 base and J gave up 6 bases, with 10 bases separating them. Germline V lookup: CDR1 LGHDT, CDR2 YNNKEL (reference sequence). This CDR3 is 14 amino acids long. The CDR3 DNA sequence: TGTGCCAGCAGCCAAGGCGGGTTCGGCAATGAGCAGTTCTTC. Translation gives CASSQGGFGNEQFF.

The chain combines TRBV19 with TRBJ1-5, with D possibly matching TRBD1 (6 bases). Trimming pared 3 bases from V and 5 bases from J, leaving 11 bases between. The CDR3 is 14 amino acids. Germline assignment: CDR1 LNHDA and CDR2 SQIVND (reference sequence). For the CDR3, the DNA is TGTGCCAGTAGTATGATGGCAGGGGATCAGCCCCAGCATTTT. This encodes CASSMMAGDQPQHF.